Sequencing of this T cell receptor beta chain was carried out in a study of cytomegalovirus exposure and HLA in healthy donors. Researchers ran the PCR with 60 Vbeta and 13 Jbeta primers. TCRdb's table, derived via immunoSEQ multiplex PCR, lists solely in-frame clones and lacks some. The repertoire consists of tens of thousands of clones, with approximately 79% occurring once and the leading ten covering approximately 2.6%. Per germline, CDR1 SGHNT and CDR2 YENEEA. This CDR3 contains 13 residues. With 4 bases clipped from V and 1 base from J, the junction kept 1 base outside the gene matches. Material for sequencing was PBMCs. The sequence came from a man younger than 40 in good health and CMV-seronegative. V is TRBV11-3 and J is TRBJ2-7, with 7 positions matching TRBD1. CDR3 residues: CASSSQGSYEQYF. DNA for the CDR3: TGTGCCAGCAGCTCACAGGGGTCCTACGAGCAGTACTTC.